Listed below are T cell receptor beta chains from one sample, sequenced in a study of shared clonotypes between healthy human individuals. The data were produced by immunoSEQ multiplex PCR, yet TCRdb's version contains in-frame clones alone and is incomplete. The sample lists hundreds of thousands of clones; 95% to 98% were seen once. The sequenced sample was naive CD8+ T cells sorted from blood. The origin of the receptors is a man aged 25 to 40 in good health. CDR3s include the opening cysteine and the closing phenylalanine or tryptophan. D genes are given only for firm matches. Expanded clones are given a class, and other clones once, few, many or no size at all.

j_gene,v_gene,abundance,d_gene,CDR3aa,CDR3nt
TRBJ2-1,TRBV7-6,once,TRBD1,CASSALQGAGGGQFF,TGTGCCAGCAGCGCGTTACAGGGGGCCGGGGGAGGACAGTTCTTC
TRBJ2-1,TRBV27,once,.,CASSLSPKAEQFF,TGTGCCAGCAGTTTATCCCCCAAAGCGGAGCAGTTCTTC
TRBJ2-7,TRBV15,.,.,CATSARESSYEQYF,TGTGCCACCAGCGCCCGGGAGAGCTCCTACGAGCAGTACTTC
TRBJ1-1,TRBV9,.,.,CASSVEKGANTEAFF,TGTGCCAGCAGCGTAGAAAAAGGGGCGAACACTGAAGCTTTCTTT
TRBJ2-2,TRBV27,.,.,CASSSDSRNTGELFF,TGTGCCAGCAGTTCCGACTCGAGAAACACCGGGGAGCTGTTTTTT
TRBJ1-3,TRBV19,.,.,CASSIEPISSGNTIYF,TGTGCCAGTAGTATCGAACCTATCTCCTCTGGAAACACCATATATTTT
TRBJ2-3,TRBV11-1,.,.,CASSPRWQGGLVGTQYF,TGTGCCAGCAGCCCGCGATGGCAGGGTGGCCTTGTCGGTACGCAGTATTTT
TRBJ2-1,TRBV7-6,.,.,CASSLGPGAYNEQFF,TGTGCCAGCAGCTTAGGTCCGGGGGCCTACAATGAGCAGTTCTTC
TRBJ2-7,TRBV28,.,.,CASSRDNSYEQYF,TGTGCCAGCAGCCGGGACAACTCCTACGAGCAGTACTTC
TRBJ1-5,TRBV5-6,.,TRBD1,CASSLGQGSNQPQHF,TGTGCCAGCAGCTTGGGACAGGGGAGCAATCAGCCCCAGCATTTT
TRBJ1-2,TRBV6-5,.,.,CASAADRIYGYTF,TGTGCCAGCGCGGCGGACAGAATTTATGGCTACACCTTC
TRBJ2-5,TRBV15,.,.,CATRAGLDQYF,TGTGCCACCCGGGCAGGGTTGGACCAGTACTTC
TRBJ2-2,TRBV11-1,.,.,CASSFDTNTGELFF,TGTGCCAGCAGCTTTGATACCAACACCGGGGAGCTGTTTTTT
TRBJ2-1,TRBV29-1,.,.,CSVVRENYNEQFF,TGCAGCGTTGTTCGGGAGAACTACAATGAGCAGTTCTTC
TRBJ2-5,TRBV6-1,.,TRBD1,CASSEWDSARETQYF,TGTGCCAGCAGTGAGTGGGACAGCGCGCGAGAGACCCAGTACTTC
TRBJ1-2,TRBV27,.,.,CASTSGSLGYTF,TGTGCCAGCACCAGCGGGTCCCTAGGCTACACCTTC
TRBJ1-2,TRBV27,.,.,CASSLSGIFNYGYTF,TGTGCCAGCAGTTTATCCGGGATCTTTAACTATGGCTACACCTTC
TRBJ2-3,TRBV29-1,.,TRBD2,CSVAVAGGPSVLDTQYF,TGCAGCGTTGCCGTAGCGGGAGGGCCCTCGGTGTTAGATACGCAGTATTTT
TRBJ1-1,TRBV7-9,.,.,CASSLGQGRTEAFF,TGTGCCAGCAGCCTCGGGCAGGGGAGGACTGAAGCTTTCTTT
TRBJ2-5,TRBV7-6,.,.,CASSRWVQETQYF,TGTGCCAGCAGCCGTTGGGTCCAAGAGACCCAGTACTTC
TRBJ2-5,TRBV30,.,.,CAWRPGVQETQYF,TGTGCCTGGAGGCCGGGGGTCCAAGAGACCCAGTACTTC
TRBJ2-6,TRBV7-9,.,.,CASSSAEPGANVLTF,TGTGCCAGCAGCTCTGCAGAACCTGGGGCCAACGTCCTGACTTTC
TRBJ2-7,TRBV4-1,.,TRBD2,CASSQEDMASGYYEQYF,TGCGCCAGCAGCCAAGAGGATATGGCTAGCGGGTACTACGAGCAGTACTTC
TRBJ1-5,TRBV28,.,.,CASSLTVGNQPQHF,TGTGCCAGCAGTTTAACGGTAGGCAATCAGCCCCAGCATTTT
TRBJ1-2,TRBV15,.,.,CATSRDETGAWAYGYTF,TGTGCCACCAGCAGAGATGAGACGGGGGCGTGGGCCTATGGCTACACCTTC
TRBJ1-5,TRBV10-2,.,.,CASKPGLSDQPQHF,TGCGCCAGCAAACCGGGACTGAGTGATCAGCCCCAGCATTTT
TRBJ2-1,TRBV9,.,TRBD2,CASSVELAGAYNEQFF,TGTGCCAGCAGCGTAGAGCTAGCGGGTGCCTACAATGAGCAGTTCTTC
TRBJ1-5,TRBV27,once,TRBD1,CASSGGTGFSNQPQHF,TGTGCCAGCAGTGGGGGGACAGGGTTCAGCAATCAGCCCCAGCATTTT
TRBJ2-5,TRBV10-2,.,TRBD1,CASSEWTGEETQYF,TGCGCCAGCAGTGAGTGGACAGGGGAAGAGACCCAGTACTTC
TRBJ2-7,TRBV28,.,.,CASSFRGESSYEQYF,TGTGCCAGCAGTTTTAGGGGGGAGAGCTCCTACGAGCAGTACTTC
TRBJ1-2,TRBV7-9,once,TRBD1,CASSPSGQGYYGYTF,TGTGCCAGCAGCCCCTCCGGACAGGGCTATTATGGCTACACCTTC